This is a list of T cell receptor beta chains from one sample in a study of cytotoxic CD8 clonotypes in ibrutinib-treated CLL. Assay used: immunoSEQ multiplex PCR; TCRdb lists only in-frame clones, some missing. The sample consists of approximately 300,000 clones, 70% to 80% of them appearing once. The sequencing here drew on PBMCs, taken before ibrutinib treatment. The receptor source for this set is a human donor with chronic lymphocytic leukemia. Each CDR3 is given with its conserved first and last residue. Fields, in order: clone size, V gene, D gene, J gene, CDR3 protein, CDR3 DNA. The D gene is left open where the match is weak. Size is omitted from some rows. Given values are once, few, many or a class for expanded clones.

size: .; V: TRBV28; D: .; J: TRBJ1-1; CDR3: CATLPGDTEAFF; DNA: TGTGCCACCCTGCCTGGGGACACTGAAGCTTTCTTT
size: medium-sized; V: TRBV19; D: TRBD2; J: TRBJ2-1; CDR3: CASSLAGGVGNEQFF; DNA: TGTGCCAGTAGTCTAGCGGGAGGGGTTGGAAATGAGCAGTTCTTC
size: .; V: TRBV29-1; D: .; J: TRBJ2-3; CDR3: CSVGSATDTQYF; DNA: TGCAGCGTTGGCTCCGCGACAGATACGCAGTATTTT
size: once; V: TRBV5-1; D: .; J: TRBJ1-4; CDR3: CASSRRADNEKLFF; DNA: TGCGCCAGCAGCCGCAGGGCGGATAATGAAAAACTGTTTTTT
size: .; V: TRBV9; D: .; J: TRBJ2-5; CDR3: CASSITGSSETQYF; DNA: TGTGCCAGCAGCATAACAGGGAGTAGCGAGACCCAGTACTTC
size: .; V: TRBV28; D: .; J: TRBJ2-7; CDR3: CASSLSRDTGLGEQYF; DNA: TGTGCCAGCAGTTTATCTAGGGACACCGGTCTAGGCGAGCAGTACTTC
size: .; V: TRBV28; D: .; J: TRBJ1-2; CDR3: CASSLYLYGYTF; DNA: TGTGCCAGCAGTCTATATTTGTATGGCTACACCTTC
size: .; V: TRBV27; D: TRBD1; J: TRBJ2-3; CDR3: CASRLQGVGTDTQYF; DNA: TGTGCCAGCAGACTACAGGGGGTGGGCACAGATACGCAGTATTTT
size: .; V: TRBV7-2; D: TRBD2; J: TRBJ2-7; CDR3: CASSDTSGSVYYEQYF; DNA: TGTGCCAGCAGCGATACTAGCGGGAGTGTTTACTACGAGCAGTACTTC
size: .; V: TRBV2; D: TRBD2; J: TRBJ2-7; CDR3: CASSELAGVVEQYF; DNA: TGTGCCAGCAGTGAACTAGCGGGAGTCGTCGAGCAGTACTTC
size: .; V: TRBV4-3; D: .; J: TRBJ1-2; CDR3: CASSQSIGANYGYTF; DNA: TGCGCCAGCAGCCAATCGATCGGAGCTAACTATGGCTACACCTTC
size: .; V: TRBV9; D: TRBD2; J: TRBJ2-7; CDR3: CASSGGTSASYEQYF; DNA: TGTGCCAGCAGCGGTGGGACTAGCGCCTCCTACGAGCAGTACTTC
size: .; V: TRBV27; D: TRBD2; J: TRBJ2-7; CDR3: CASSFREGERQYF; DNA: TGTGCCAGCAGTTTCCGGGAGGGCGAACGGCAGTACTTC
size: .; V: TRBV11-3; D: .; J: TRBJ1-4; CDR3: CASSLGPDGKLFF; DNA: TGTGCCAGCAGCCTCGGCCCGGACGGAAAACTGTTTTTT
size: .; V: TRBV4-3; D: TRBD1; J: TRBJ2-7; CDR3: CASSQAGTGSYEQYF; DNA: TGCGCCAGCAGCCAAGCCGGGACAGGGTCCTACGAGCAGTACTTC
size: once; V: TRBV5-8; D: TRBD2; J: TRBJ2-3; CDR3: CASSFAGGGADTQYF; DNA: TGTGCCAGCAGCTTTGCGGGAGGGGGTGCAGATACGCAGTATTTT
size: .; V: TRBV2; D: .; J: TRBJ1-1; CDR3: CASSDRDAGKNTEAFF; DNA: TGTGCCAGCAGTGATAGGGACGCCGGTAAGAACACTGAAGCTTTCTTT
size: .; V: TRBV19; D: .; J: TRBJ2-2; CDR3: CASSIATPGELFF; DNA: TGTGCCAGTAGTATAGCGACCCCCGGGGAGCTGTTTTTT
size: .; V: TRBV2; D: .; J: TRBJ1-5; CDR3: CASSDWDGSNQPQHF; DNA: TGTGCCAGCAGTGATTGGGACGGTAGCAATCAGCCCCAGCATTTT
size: .; V: TRBV6-5; D: .; J: TRBJ2-6; CDR3: CASEPSGANVLTF; DNA: TGTGCCAGCGAACCCTCTGGGGCCAACGTCCTGACTTTC
size: .; V: TRBV6-5; D: .; J: TRBJ1-1; CDR3: CASSSLRGYYTEAFF; DNA: TGTGCCAGCAGTTCCCTCAGGGGATATTACACTGAAGCTTTCTTT
size: .; V: TRBV30; D: TRBD1; J: TRBJ2-1; CDR3: CAWSVLGQGWKQFF; DNA: TGTGCCTGGAGTGTTTTAGGACAGGGATGGAAGCAGTTCTTC
size: .; V: TRBV7-2; D: TRBD1; J: TRBJ2-7; CDR3: CASSLAGQGFLEQYF; DNA: TGTGCCAGCAGCTTAGCTGGACAGGGGTTTCTCGAGCAGTACTTC
size: .; V: TRBV14; D: TRBD1; J: TRBJ2-2; CDR3: CASSSGQGTGELFF; DNA: TGTGCCAGCAGCTCCGGACAGGGCACCGGGGAGCTGTTTTTT
size: once; V: TRBV4-2; D: .; J: TRBJ2-7; CDR3: CASSQGALDDEQYF; DNA: TGTGCCAGCAGCCAAGGAGCCCTTGATGACGAGCAGTACTTC
size: .; V: TRBV6-1; D: .; J: TRBJ2-5; CDR3: CASSEDRGSIETQYF; DNA: TGTGCCAGCAGTGAAGACCGGGGGTCGATAGAGACCCAGTACTTC
size: .; V: TRBV7-9; D: .; J: TRBJ2-1; CDR3: CASSLMGASRFNEQFF; DNA: TGTGCCAGCAGCTTAATGGGAGCTTCCCGGTTTAATGAGCAGTTCTTC
size: once; V: TRBV28; D: .; J: TRBJ2-2; CDR3: CASSFMGSGELFF; DNA: TGTGCCAGCAGTTTCATGGGGTCCGGGGAGCTGTTTTTT
size: .; V: TRBV5-1; D: .; J: TRBJ2-3; CDR3: CASSGETITDTQYF; DNA: TGCGCCAGCAGCGGGGAGACCATCACAGATACGCAGTATTTT
size: .; V: TRBV5-1; D: TRBD2; J: TRBJ2-5; CDR3: CASSGTSHETQYF; DNA: TGCGCCAGCAGCGGGACTAGCCATGAGACCCAGTACTTC
size: few; V: TRBV5-5; D: .; J: TRBJ1-4; CDR3: CASSLGSQVFEKLFF; DNA: TGTGCCAGCAGCTTGGGTTCGCAGGTTTTTGAAAAACTGTTTTTT
size: .; V: TRBV27; D: TRBD2; J: TRBJ2-1; CDR3: CASSLLGTSGRVNEQFF; DNA: TGTGCCAGCAGTTTACTCGGGACTAGCGGGAGGGTCAATGAGCAGTTCTTC
size: .; V: TRBV27; D: .; J: TRBJ1-4; CDR3: CASSHTATNEKLFF; DNA: TGTGCCAGCAGTCACACAGCAACTAATGAAAAACTGTTTTTT
size: .; V: TRBV7-5; D: .; J: TRBJ2-7; CDR3: CVRSSPLVRGSIGYEQYF; DNA: TGTGTCAGAAGCTCTCCCCTAGTAAGGGGTTCTATTGGCTACGAGCAGTACTTC
size: .; V: TRBV6-1; D: .; J: TRBJ1-2; CDR3: CASSENFPHYGYTF; DNA: TGTGCCAGCAGTGAAAATTTCCCACACTATGGCTACACCTTC
size: .; V: TRBV9; D: TRBD2; J: TRBJ2-1; CDR3: CASSAPGTSGSSYNEQFF; DNA: TGTGCCAGCAGCGCACCGGGGACTAGCGGGAGCTCCTACAATGAGCAGTTCTTC
size: .; V: TRBV6-6; D: .; J: TRBJ1-4; CDR3: CASSYSSYEKLFF; DNA: TGTGCCAGCAGTTACTCGAGTTACGAAAAACTGTTTTTT
size: .; V: TRBV29-1; D: TRBD2; J: TRBJ2-7; CDR3: CSVTGRAGLRGEQYF; DNA: TGCAGCGTAACCGGGAGGGCAGGCCTTAGGGGCGAGCAGTACTTC
size: few; V: TRBV25-1; D: TRBD1; J: TRBJ1-1; CDR3: CASSEYGQGETEAFF; DNA: TGTGCCAGCAGTGAATACGGACAGGGGGAAACTGAAGCTTTCTTT
size: .; V: TRBV6-4; D: TRBD1; J: TRBJ1-2; CDR3: CASSPDRTNYGYTF; DNA: TGTGCCAGCAGTCCGGACAGGACTAACTATGGCTACACCTTC
size: .; V: TRBV29-1; D: TRBD1; J: TRBJ2-7; CDR3: CSVDLLTGGGRYEQYF; DNA: TGCAGCGTTGACCTTCTCACAGGGGGCGGGCGCTACGAGCAGTACTTC
size: once; V: TRBV5-1; D: TRBD1; J: TRBJ2-2; CDR3: CASSFGQGETGELFF; DNA: TGCGCCAGCAGCTTTGGACAGGGGGAGACCGGGGAGCTGTTTTTT
size: .; V: TRBV9; D: .; J: TRBJ2-1; CDR3: CASSVRYNEQFF; DNA: TGTGCCAGCAGCGTACGATACAATGAGCAGTTCTTC
size: .; V: TRBV19; D: TRBD1; J: TRBJ1-2; CDR3: CASIPRDRGYGYTF; DNA: TGTGCCAGTATTCCTAGGGACAGGGGCTATGGCTACACCTTC
size: .; V: TRBV2; D: TRBD2; J: TRBJ2-1; CDR3: CASSLAGEGYNEQFF; DNA: TGTGCCAGCAGTTTAGCGGGAGAGGGGTACAATGAGCAGTTCTTC
size: .; V: TRBV28; D: TRBD2; J: TRBJ2-5; CDR3: CASSLSAGTTEETQYF; DNA: TGTGCCAGCAGTTTGTCTGCCGGGACTACCGAAGAGACCCAGTACTTC
size: .; V: TRBV5-1; D: .; J: TRBJ2-1; CDR3: CASSLEDPPGNEQFF; DNA: TGCGCCAGCAGCTTGGAAGACCCCCCGGGCAATGAGCAGTTCTTC
size: .; V: TRBV5-1; D: .; J: TRBJ2-7; CDR3: CASSLEGEASLNEQYF; DNA: TGCGCCAGCAGCTTGGAGGGGGAGGCCAGTTTGAACGAGCAGTACTTC